The subject of this entry is one TCR beta chain. Which antigen it targets is not known. One base away there is no much larger clone; base qualities are not given. The record originates from a study of shared clonotypes between healthy human individuals (TCRdb year 2020). As for the study more broadly: Three men and a couple of women, aged 18 to 49 years, made up the cohort. Between about 0.94 and 10 billion PBMCs per donor were obtained by leukapheresis. For each donor, CD4 naive and CD4 memory were each given three plates, CD8 naive was given two plates, and CD8 memory was given one plate. To increase sequencing depth and limit assay-specific biases, different laboratories used diverse techniques to prepare libraries and sequence TCR repertoires. The study deeply sequenced blood TCR repertoires of about 5 healthy adults to estimate repertoire size and the extent of clonotype sharing between individuals.

The full study reports these points: Roughly 5% of naive CD4, 3% to 4% of naive CD8, 2.3% of memory CD4, and 0.35% to 0.4% of memory CD8 clonotypes were shared across several donors. Even with the large sequencing depth, rarefaction of the sorted-subset datasets indicated that sequencing was incomplete. Pairwise subsampling indicated that sequencing depth was expected to affect the degree of clonotype sharing among donors. Naive subsets generally had larger estimated clonotype richness than memory subsets. Clonotypes shared by all four sorted-subset donors showed higher generation probabilities than non-shared clonotypes. Sampling was limited to blood, and TCR repertoires in tissue likely differ from TCR repertoires in blood. Because the study included a small number of donors, the genetic and exposure-history diversity represented was limited.

Using the deep immunoSEQ assay, multiplex PCR amplified TCR CDR3 regions from genomic DNA. Genomic DNA extracted from each cell subset was distributed evenly over all wells of several immunoSEQ 96-well plates, and each plate served as one replicate. Each replicate PCR for sorted subsets received 200 ng genomic DNA, equal to about 29,000 T cell genomes. Purified libraries were quantified with a Qubit 3.0 fluorometer, sized on a Bioanalyzer 2100, and re-quantified with the KAPA Library Quantification kit. Every immunoSEQ 96-well plate was sequenced on a separate single-read 150-cycle Illumina NextSeq 550 flow cell. Processing in the source paper ran as follows. Because the immunoSEQ output included only junctional sequences and no quality scores, the filtering could not be the same as the filtering used for full-length reads. To assign V/J genes and CDR3, sequences were annotated using PyIR, a Python wrapper for IgBLAST v1.9, with IMGT germline references. Reads were filtered out if the reads had weak V/J assignments (E-value above 1e-6), no CDR3, stop codons, out-of-frame junctions, or ambiguous translated residues. V3J clonotypes were defined as sequences sharing an identical inferred V gene, J gene, and CDR3 amino acid sequence. Percentage overlap between repertoires was computed as shared unique clonotypes divided by the size of the smaller repertoire. Three approaches were used to assess repertoire richness: RTK rarefaction, the Chao1 estimator, and Recon v2.1 estimates of unobserved clonotypes. Generation probabilities were computed with OLGA for all TCRbeta clonotypes obtained by the gDNA method from a few donors. TCRdb limited this immuneACCESS table to in-frame rearrangements with V and J called. A share of clones is missing; checked studies link under half to unresolved V genes, and the rest is unexplained. D and trimming come from the DNA, and the V and J calls and clone size come from that table. In all, the sample holds more than 2,000,000 clones, and about 92% of those were seen once. About 0.39% of the sample is in the top ten clones.

Healthy HIV-negative adults with no recently reported acute infections or vaccinations were included as donors. Every donor was a Caucasian adult residing in Nashville, Tennessee, USA. CD4+ T cells were enriched by magnetic negative selection; naive cells were then positively selected on CD45RA, and the negative fraction formed the memory subset. Blood was obtained by leukapheresis, after which PBMCs were separated by Ficoll-Histopaque density gradient centrifugation and cryopreserved in liquid nitrogen vapor phase. Analytical flow cytometry was used to check the purity and quantity of each magnetically sorted T cell population. From each sorted fraction, genomic DNA was isolated and quantified by UV absorbance on a Nanodrop 2000c. For CDR1 and CDR2, the germline V gene lists SGHRS and YFSETQ. There are 17 amino acids in the CDR3, from cysteine to phenylalanine inclusive. Of all the DNA, just the CDR3 is kept, 51 bases in frame from base 1. Germline trimming: 0 bases from V, 7 bases from J; junction bases outside gene matches: 9.

The sequencing sample was made of naive CD4+ T cells from PBMCs. Taken with the paper, the label for cell subset or site translates to: CD45RA+ positively selected. The V and J segments used are TRBV5-1 and TRBJ2-1, with 11 bases matching TRBD2. This receptor was obtained from a man younger than 35 in good health. Some clones in this sample may be carry-over from other donors' samples. The DNA is TGCGCCAGCAGCTTGGCCCCACTAGCGGGAGCTGCTAATGAGCAGTTCTTC. The encoded protein is CASSLAPLAGAANEQFF.